One sample yielded the 18 T cell receptor beta chains listed below, sequenced in a study of T cells in Graves' hyperthyroidism and ophthalmopathy. There were TCR beta CDR3 regions amplified from RNA transcripts. HTBI primers were employed in a first-round RT-PCR of the TCR CDR3. From the multiplex PCR reads, TCRdb called clonotypes with MiXCR, one entry per CDR3 protein. The sample lists 700,000 to 850,000 distinct CDR3 sequences, about a third occurring once. Sequenced material: blood. These receptors originate from a woman aged 40 to 55 with Graves' hyperthyroidism.

J is TRBJ1-5 and V is TRBV13; possibly TRBD1 for D (5 bases). With 2 bases removed from V and 4 bases from J, the gap between germline ends came to 9 bases. CDR3 length: 14 amino acids. Germline V gene lookup returns CDR1 PRHDT and CDR2 FYEKMQ (reference sequence). CDR3 loop: CASSLRGINQPQHF. The DNA of the CDR3 is TGTGCCAGCAGCTTACGGGGGATAAATCAGCCCCAGCATTTT. Variable domain in full (rest from reference TRBV13 and TRBJ1-5): AAGVIQSPRHLIKEKRETATLKCYPIPRHDTVYWYQQGPGQDPQFLISFYEKMQSDKGSIPDRFSAQQFSDYHSELNMSSLELGDSALYFCASSLRGINQPQHFGDGTRLSIL.

This clonotype was observed at least ten times. This rearrangement joins TRBV15 to TRBJ1-5; D is unresolved. The CDR3 totals 15 residues. V dropped 1 base and J dropped 5 bases, with 12 bases sitting between them. Per the germline V gene, CDR1 is LNHNV and CDR2 is YYDKDF (reference sequence). The CDR3 loop reads CATSRAPGTYQPQHF. The CDR3 region has the DNA TGTGCCACCAGCAGAGCCCCGGGAACCTATCAGCCCCAGCATTTT.

This clonotype has a handful of counts. The genes are TRBV6-2 or TRBV6-3 and TRBJ2-5; D unresolved. V lost 6 bases to trimming and J lost 2 bases, with 13 bases between them. The germline CDR1 and CDR2 sequences are MNHEY and SVGEGT. The CDR3 runs 14 residues. The DNA for the CDR3 is TGTGCCAGCAGGGGCCTCTACCATCAAGAGACCCAGTACTTC. Its protein product is CASRGLYHQETQYF.

The genes are TRBV7-4 and TRBJ1-2, with 10 nucleotides matching TRBD1. CDR3 length equals 14 residues. Germline CDR1 SGHVT, CDR2 SQSDAQ. Trimming at V came to 4 bases and at J to 4 bases, leaving 3 bases not matched to a gene. The CDR3 spells CASSCRDRGYGYTF. The DNA of the CDR3 is TGTGCCAGCAGCTGTAGGGACAGGGGCTATGGCTACACCTTC.

The chain employs TRBV4-3 and TRBJ2-5; 7 nucleotides match TRBD1. The CDR3 loop spans 15 amino acids. The germline V gene has CDR1 LGHNA and CDR2 YSLEER. With V trimmed by 4 bases and J by 5 bases, 10 bases remained unmatched. This CDR3 is CASSPGTVRGETQYF. The CDR3 DNA reads as TGCGCCAGCAGCCCGGGGACAGTACGAGGCGAGACCCAGTACTTC.

In this sample, this clonotype turned up many times. The chain has TRBV20-1 and TRBJ1-1; D is undetermined. Germline V gene data show CDR1 as DFQATT and CDR2 as SNEGSKA (reference sequence). This CDR3 has 12 residues. The V gene lost 1 base and the J gene lost 5 bases, with 8 bases spanning the gap. In nucleotides, the CDR3 is TGCAGTGCTAGAGGAGGGTCGACTGAAGCTTTCTTT. Encoded protein: CSARGGSTEAFF.

The chain combines TRBV4-1 with TRBJ1-6, with D tentatively TRBD1 (6 bases). The ends were cut back, 5 bases at V and 7 bases at J, with 15 bases in the middle. There are 15 residues in the CDR3. The germline V gene encodes CDR1 MGHRA and CDR2 YSYEKL. CDR3 loop: CASSIQTGGNSPLHF. CDR3 DNA sequence: TGCGCCAGCAGCATACAGACAGGAGGCAATTCACCCCTCCACTTT.

This clonotype was picked up many times. The chain couples TRBV9 to TRBJ1-2, with TRBD1 identical over 8 bases. V lost 4 bases and J lost 4; bases outside the gene matches: 9. CDR3 size: 15 residues. Germline CDR1 and CDR2: SGDLS and YYNGEE. CDR3 loop: CASSKVRGQGYGYTF. CDR3 DNA sequence: TGTGCCAGCAGCAAAGTCAGGGGGCAAGGCTATGGCTACACCTTC.

This clonotype came up a few times. The chain carries TRBV6-6 and TRBJ2-7, with 8 bases that match TRBD1. Trimming at V came to 8 bases and at J to 3 bases, leaving 9 bases not matched to a gene. The CDR3 has 14 residues. CDR1 is MNHNY, CDR2 SVGAGI, per germline (reference sequence). CDR3 nucleotide sequence: TGTGCCAGCTCCATATCGACAGGGGACTACGAGCAGTACTTC. Translation: CASSISTGDYEQYF.

This clonotype was counted only a few times. The chain links TRBV7-2 to TRBJ2-7; TRBD1 agrees at 9 bases. Germline loops: CDR1 SGHTA, CDR2 FQGNSA. The CDR3 length is 17 residues. V was pared by 0 bases and J by 5 bases, with 11 bases of the junction left unmatched. The chain's CDR3 is CASSLAWGGTGQHEQYF. CDR3 nucleotides: TGTGCCAGCAGCTTAGCTTGGGGTGGGACAGGGCAACACGAGCAGTACTTC.

The DNA for the CDR3 is TGTGCCAGCACCCTAGAAGGGGACAGGGGACACCAAGAGACCCAGTACTTC. Translating it yields CASTLEGDRGHQETQYF. The J gene is TRBJ2-5, the V gene TRBV28; 10 positions agree with TRBD1. V shed 7 bases and J 0 bases; nucleotides not matched to a gene: 11. This CDR3 has 17 residues. From germline, CDR1 is MDHEN and CDR2 SYDVKM.

This clonotype occurred many times. V usage is TRBV6-5 and J usage is TRBJ2-7; D call uncertain. The V end lost 0 bases, the J end lost 2 bases, and 14 bases lay between the germline ends. The CDR3 spans 16 residues. Germline V lookup: CDR1 MNHEY, CDR2 SVGAGI. The CDR3 sequence: CASSYSWGTGAYEQYF. The CDR3 nucleotides read TGTGCCAGCAGTTACTCGTGGGGAACTGGGGCCTACGAGCAGTACTTC.

V gene TRBV7-9 combines with J gene TRBJ1-3; the D gene is possibly TRBD1 (6 bases). The germline V gene encodes CDR1 SEHNR and CDR2 FQNEAQ (reference sequence). The CDR3 is made up of 16 amino acids. Trimming left V 5 bases short and J 4 bases short, with 18 bases between. CDR3 coding DNA: TGTGCCAGCAGCAAGTTAAGCCGGGACATAGGAAACACCATATATTTT. The encoded protein is CASSKLSRDIGNTIYF.

The rearrangement joins TRBV12-3 or TRBV12-4 to TRBJ1-2; D is unclear. V lost 3 bases and J 7 bases, leaving 6 bases between the germline ends. The CDR3 has 11 residues. The CDR3 nucleotides read TGTGCCAGCAGTTTTTTGGTTGGCTACACCTTC. Residues: CASSFLVGYTF.

Here the CDR3 reads CASSASRLNTEAFF. CDR3 nucleotides: TGTGCCAGCAGTGCTAGTAGGCTTAACACTGAAGCTTTCTTT. V is TRBV2 and J is TRBJ1-1; no clear D. This CDR3 region has 14 residues. With 4 bases removed from V and 2 bases from J, the gap between germline ends came to 11 bases. Germline assignment: CDR1 SNHLY and CDR2 FYNNEI. Full variable domain (missing parts from reference TRBV2 and TRBJ1-1): EPEVTQTPSHQVTQMGQEVILRCVPISNHLYFYWYRQILGQKVEFLVSFYNNEISEKSEIFDDQFSVERPDGSNFTLKIRSTKLEDSAMYFCASSASRLNTEAFFGQGTRLTVV.

This clonotype has at least ten counts. The CDR3 sequence is CASSSVGVGEKLFF. The CDR3 DNA is TGTGCCAGCAGCTCCGTGGGGGTTGGCGAAAAACTGTTTTTT. V is TRBV9 and J is TRBJ1-4; D may be TRBD1 (5 bases). Trimming shortened V by 4 bases and J by 8 bases, and 15 bases separated the two germline ends. Germline V gene data show CDR1 as SGDLS and CDR2 as YYNGEE. The CDR3 length is 14 residues.

The rearrangement joins TRBV24-1 to TRBJ2-5; TRBD2 matches at 11 bases. The length of the CDR3 is 16 residues. Looked up from germline, CDR1 is KGHDR and CDR2 is SFDVKD. With V trimmed by 4 bases and J by 4 bases, 7 bases remained unmatched. In DNA, the CDR3 is TGTGCCACCAGTGACTATATAGCGGGAGGGGGAGAGACCCAGTACTTC. Translated: CATSDYIAGGGETQYF.

This clonotype was detected ten times or more. The V call is TRBV5-5, the J call TRBJ2-5; 7 positions agree with TRBD1. CDR1 and CDR2 from the germline V gene are SGHKS and YYEKEE (reference sequence). This CDR3 is 15 amino acids long. Trimming at V came to 4 bases and at J to 0 bases, leaving 6 bases not matched to a gene. CDR3 sequence: CASSTTGTDQETQYF. The CDR3 DNA reads TGTGCCAGCAGCACCACCGGGACAGACCAAGAGACCCAGTACTTC.